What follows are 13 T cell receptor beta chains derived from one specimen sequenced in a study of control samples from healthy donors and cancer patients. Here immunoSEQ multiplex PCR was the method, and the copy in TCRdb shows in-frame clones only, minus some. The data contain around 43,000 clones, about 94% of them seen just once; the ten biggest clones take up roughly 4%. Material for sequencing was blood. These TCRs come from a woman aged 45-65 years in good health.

The CDR3 bases are TGTGCCAGCAGTTACTGGGGGGGGCCCAGAGATGAGCAGTTCTTC. Its protein product is CASSYWGGPRDEQFF. The chain links TRBV6-2 or TRBV6-3 to TRBJ2-1; weak D call: TRBD2 (7 bases). CDR1 MNHEY and CDR2 SVGEGT come from the germline V gene. The CDR3 length is 15 residues. V gave up 1 base and J gave up 8 bases, with 15 bases separating them.

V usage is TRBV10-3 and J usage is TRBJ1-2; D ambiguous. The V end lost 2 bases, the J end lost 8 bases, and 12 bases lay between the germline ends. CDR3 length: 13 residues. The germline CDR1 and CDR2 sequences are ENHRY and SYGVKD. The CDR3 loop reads CAISEPQEAGYTF. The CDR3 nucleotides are TGTGCCATCAGTGAGCCTCAGGAGGCGGGCTACACCTTC.

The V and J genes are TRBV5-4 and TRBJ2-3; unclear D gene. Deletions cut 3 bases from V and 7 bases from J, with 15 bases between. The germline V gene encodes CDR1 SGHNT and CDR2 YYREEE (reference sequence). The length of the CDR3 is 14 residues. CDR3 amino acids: CASSSAVPRNTQYF. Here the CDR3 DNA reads TGTGCCAGCAGCTCCGCGGTCCCCAGGAATACGCAGTATTTT.

The CDR3 reads CASSYELWIRGYTF. The DNA of the CDR3 is TGTGCCAGCAGTTACGAGCTCTGGATAAGAGGCTACACCTTC. V and J are TRBV6-6 and TRBJ1-2, with D unresolved. The CDR3 totals 14 residues. The germline CDR1 and CDR2 sequences are MNHNY and SVGAGI (reference sequence). Trimming removed 2 bases from V and 8 bases from J, with 15 bases in between.

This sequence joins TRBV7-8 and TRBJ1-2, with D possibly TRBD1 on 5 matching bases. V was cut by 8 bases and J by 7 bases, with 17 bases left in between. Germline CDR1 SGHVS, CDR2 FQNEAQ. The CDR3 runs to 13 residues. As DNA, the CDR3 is TGTGCCAGCGATTCCGCGGGGACGGGTGGCTACACCTTC. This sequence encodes CASDSAGTGGYTF.

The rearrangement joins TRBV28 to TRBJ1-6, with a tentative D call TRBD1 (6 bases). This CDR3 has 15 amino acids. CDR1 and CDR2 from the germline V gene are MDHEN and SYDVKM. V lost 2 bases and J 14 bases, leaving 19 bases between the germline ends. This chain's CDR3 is CASSLPQGTVITLHF. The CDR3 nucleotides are TGTGCCAGCAGTTTACCTCAGGGGACGGTCATCACCCTCCACTTT.

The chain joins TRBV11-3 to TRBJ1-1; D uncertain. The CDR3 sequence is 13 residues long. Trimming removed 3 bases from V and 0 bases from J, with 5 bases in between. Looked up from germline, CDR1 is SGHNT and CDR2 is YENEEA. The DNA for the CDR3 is TGTGCCAGCAGCTTTAGTGTGAACACTGAAGCTTTCTTT. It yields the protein CASSFSVNTEAFF.

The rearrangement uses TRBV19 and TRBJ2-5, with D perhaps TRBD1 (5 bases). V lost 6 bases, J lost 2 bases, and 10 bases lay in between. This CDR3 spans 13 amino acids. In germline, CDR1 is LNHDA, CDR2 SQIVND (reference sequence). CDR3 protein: CASRHKGQETQYF. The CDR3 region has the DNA TGTGCCAGTAGGCACAAGGGGCAAGAGACCCAGTACTTC.

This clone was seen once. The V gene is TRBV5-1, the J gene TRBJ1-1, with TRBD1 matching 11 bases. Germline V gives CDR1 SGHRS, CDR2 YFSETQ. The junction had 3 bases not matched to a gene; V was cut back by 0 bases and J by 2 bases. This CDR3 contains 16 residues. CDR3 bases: TGCGCCAGCAGCTTGGGGACAGGGGGCGGAAACACTGAAGCTTTCTTT. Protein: CASSLGTGGGNTEAFF.

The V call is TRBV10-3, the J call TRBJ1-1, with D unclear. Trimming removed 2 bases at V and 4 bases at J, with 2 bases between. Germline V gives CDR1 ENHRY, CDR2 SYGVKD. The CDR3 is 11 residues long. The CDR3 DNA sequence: TGTGCCATCAGTGAGCTCACTGAAGCTTTCTTT. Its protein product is CAISELTEAFF.

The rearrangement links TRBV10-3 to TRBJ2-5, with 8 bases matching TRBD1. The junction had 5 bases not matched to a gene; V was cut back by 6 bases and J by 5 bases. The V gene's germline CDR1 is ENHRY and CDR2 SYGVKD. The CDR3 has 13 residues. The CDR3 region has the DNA TGTGCCATCAGGGGGAGACAGGGGGAGACCCAGTACTTC. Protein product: CAIRGRQGETQYF.

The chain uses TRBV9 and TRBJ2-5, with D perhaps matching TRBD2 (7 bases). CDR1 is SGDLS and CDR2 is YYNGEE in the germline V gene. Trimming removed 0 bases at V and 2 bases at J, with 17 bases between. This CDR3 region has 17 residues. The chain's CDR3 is CASSVDTGGTIQETQYF. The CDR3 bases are TGTGCCAGCAGCGTAGATACGGGGGGCACAATTCAAGAGACCCAGTACTTC.

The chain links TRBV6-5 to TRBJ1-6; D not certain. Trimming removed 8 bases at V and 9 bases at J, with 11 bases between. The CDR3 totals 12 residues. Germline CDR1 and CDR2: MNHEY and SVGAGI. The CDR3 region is CASSGGVSPLHF. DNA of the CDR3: TGTGCCAGCTCCGGTGGGGTTTCACCCCTCCACTTT.